This T cell receptor beta chain was obtained from a study of control samples from healthy donors and cancer patients. CDR3 length equals 16 residues. Per the germline V gene, CDR1 is LGHDT and CDR2 is YNNKEL (reference sequence). With 8 bases removed from V and 6 bases from J, the gap between germline ends came to 20 bases. Assay used: immunoSEQ multiplex PCR; TCRdb lists only in-frame clones, some missing. This repertoire shows about 160,000 clones, 80% to 90% found once; its top ten account for 12%. The TCR sequence derives from a man aged 25 to 40 in good health. The chain is built from TRBV3-1 (or the pseudogene TRBV3-2) and TRBJ1-6; D may be TRBD1 (5 bases). Sequenced sample: blood. CDR3 region: CASRTRGRSINSPLHF. The CDR3 DNA reads TGTGCCAGCCGTACTCGGGGCAGGTCGATTAATTCACCCCTCCACTTT.